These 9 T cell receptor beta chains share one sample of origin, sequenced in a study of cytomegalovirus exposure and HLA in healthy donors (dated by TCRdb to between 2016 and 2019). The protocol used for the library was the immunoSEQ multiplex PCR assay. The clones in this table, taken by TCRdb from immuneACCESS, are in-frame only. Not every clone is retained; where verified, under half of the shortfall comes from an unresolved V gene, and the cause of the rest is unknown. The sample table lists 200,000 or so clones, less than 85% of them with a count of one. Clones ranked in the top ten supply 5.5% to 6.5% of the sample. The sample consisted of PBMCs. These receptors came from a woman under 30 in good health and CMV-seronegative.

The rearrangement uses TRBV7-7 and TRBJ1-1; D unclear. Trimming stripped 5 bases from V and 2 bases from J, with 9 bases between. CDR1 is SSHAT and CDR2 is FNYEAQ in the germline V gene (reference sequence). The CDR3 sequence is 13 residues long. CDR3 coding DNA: TGTGCCAGCAGCCCGGGCTTTAACACTGAAGCTTTCTTT. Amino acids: CASSPGFNTEAFF.

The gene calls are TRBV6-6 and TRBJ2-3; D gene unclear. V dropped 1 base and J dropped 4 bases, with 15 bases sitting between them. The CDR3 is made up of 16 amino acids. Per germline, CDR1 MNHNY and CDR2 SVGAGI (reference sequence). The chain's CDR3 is CASSYFRAPQADTQYF. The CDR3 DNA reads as TGTGCCAGCAGTTACTTTAGGGCCCCCCAAGCAGATACGCAGTATTTT.

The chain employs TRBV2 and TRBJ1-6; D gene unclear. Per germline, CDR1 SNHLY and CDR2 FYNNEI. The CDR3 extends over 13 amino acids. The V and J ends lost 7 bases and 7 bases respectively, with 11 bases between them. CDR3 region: CASKVSQNSPLHF. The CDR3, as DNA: TGTGCCAGCAAAGTCTCTCAGAATTCACCCCTCCACTTT.

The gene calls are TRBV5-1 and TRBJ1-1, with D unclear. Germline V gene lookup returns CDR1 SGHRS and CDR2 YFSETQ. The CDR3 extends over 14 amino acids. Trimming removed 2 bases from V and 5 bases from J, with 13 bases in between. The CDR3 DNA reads TGCGCCAGCAGCTTCTCTTCTGGAGGTACTGAAGCTTTCTTT. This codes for CASSFSSGGTEAFF.

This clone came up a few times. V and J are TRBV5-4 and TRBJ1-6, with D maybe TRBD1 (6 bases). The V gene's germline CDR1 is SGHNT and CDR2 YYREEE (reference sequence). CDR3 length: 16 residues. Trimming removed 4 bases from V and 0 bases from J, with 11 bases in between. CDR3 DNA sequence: TGTGCCAGCAGCCCGGGAGGGGGCTCCTATAATTCACCCCTCCACTTT. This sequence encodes CASSPGGGSYNSPLHF.

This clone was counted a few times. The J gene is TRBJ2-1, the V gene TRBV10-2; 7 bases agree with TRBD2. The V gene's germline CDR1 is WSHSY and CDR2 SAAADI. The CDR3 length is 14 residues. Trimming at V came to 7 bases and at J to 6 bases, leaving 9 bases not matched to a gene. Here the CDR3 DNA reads TGCGCCAGCAATGGCGATAGCGGGCTCAATGAGCAGTTCTTC. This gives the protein CASNGDSGLNEQFF.

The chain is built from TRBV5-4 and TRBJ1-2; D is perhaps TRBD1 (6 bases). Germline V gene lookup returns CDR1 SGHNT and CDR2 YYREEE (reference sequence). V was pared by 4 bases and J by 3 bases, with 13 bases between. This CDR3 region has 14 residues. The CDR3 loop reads CASSADPGDYGYTF. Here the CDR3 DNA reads TGTGCCAGCAGCGCCGACCCAGGGGACTATGGCTACACCTTC.

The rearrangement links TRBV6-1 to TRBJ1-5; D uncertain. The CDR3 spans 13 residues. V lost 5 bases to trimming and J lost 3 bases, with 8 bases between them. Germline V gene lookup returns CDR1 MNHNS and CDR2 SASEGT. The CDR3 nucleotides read TGTGCCAGCAGTCAGGTAGACAATCAGCCCCAGCATTTT. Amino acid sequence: CASSQVDNQPQHF.

CDR3 sequence reads: CASSVGGGKAPLHF. CDR3 DNA: TGTGCCAGCAGCGTAGGGGGAGGGAAGGCACCCCTCCACTTT. This chain links TRBV9 with TRBJ1-6; no clear D gene. This CDR3 is built from 14 residues. The germline V gene encodes CDR1 SGDLS and CDR2 YYNGEE. Deletions cut 0 bases from V and 11 bases from J, with 12 bases between.